This record concerns one T cell receptor (beta chain) sequence. The data stem from a study of blood T cell repertoires in COVID-19. Study context: The samples span acute and convalescent COVID-19 from the United States, Italy and Spain. In each case, the material was cDNA or gDNA derived from T cells, B-cell-depleted T cells, or PBMCs.

CDR3 length equals 15 residues. With 3 bases removed from V and 4 bases from J, the gap between germline ends came to 14 bases. Germline V gene lookup returns CDR1 SGHVT and CDR2 SQSDAQ. As handled by the study authors: Amplification of reference gene primers provided the estimated nucleated cell counts. The method was immunoSEQ multiplex PCR; TCRdb's version includes in-frame clones alone and lacks a portion of them. The V and J calls and the clone size are those of that table, but D and trimming were determined from the DNA. The repertoire includes under 300,000 clones, roughly 80% of them detected once, and roughly 3.3% sits in the top ten.

This TCR was sampled from a woman aged 18-30 years with acute or convalescent COVID-19. The sample taken for sequencing was peripheral blood. The rearrangement joins TRBV7-4 to TRBJ2-3; D unresolved. The CDR3 spells CASSFGGLPSDTQYF. DNA for the CDR3: TGTGCCAGCAGCTTCGGCGGTCTGCCTTCAGATACGCAGTATTTT.